The 18 T cell receptor beta chains in this list originate from one sample, sequenced in a study of T cell repertoires in cytomegalovirus infection. Their antigen targets remain unknown. TCRdb re-called the reads with MiXCR, one entry per CDR3 protein. The sample consists of roughly 860,000 distinct CDR3 sequences, less than 35% of them appearing once. This specimen consisted of cultured CD8+ T cells from PBMCs, obtained from culture after CMV antigen stimulation. Receptors were obtained from a human donor in good health (CMV status not recorded). Some clones in this sample may be carry-over from other donors' samples.

The V and J genes are TRBV28 and TRBJ1-5; TRBD1 might be the D (5 bases). Germline-derived CDR1 and CDR2 are MDHEN and SYDVKM. This CDR3 has 15 amino acids. The ends were cut back, 5 bases at V and 5 bases at J, with 16 bases in the middle. The CDR3 DNA is TGTGCCAGCAGTATCCCGTCAGGGTTACATCAGCCCCAGCATTTT. It encodes CASSIPSGLHQPQHF.

V usage is TRBV6-5 and J usage is TRBJ1-4; D remains unclear. Germline V CDR1 and CDR2: MNHEY, SVGAGI. The CDR3 spans 15 residues. Trimming took off 5 bases at V and 0 bases at J, with 10 bases between the two ends. Here the CDR3 DNA reads TGTGCCAGCAGTACCAGGCCCTCAACTAATGAAAAACTGTTTTTT. It yields the protein CASSTRPSTNEKLFF.

V and J are TRBV12-3 or TRBV12-4 and TRBJ1-1; D remains unclear. V was cut by 5 bases and J by 11 bases, with 12 bases left in between. The CDR3 has 11 residues. The CDR3 spells CASSNTLGAFF. The CDR3 DNA follows: TGTGCCAGCAGTAACACCCTGGGGGCTTTCTTT.

The chain links TRBV6-6 to TRBJ2-3, with D possibly TRBD1 on 6 matching bases. Trimming shortened V by 0 bases and J by 2 bases, and 9 bases separated the two germline ends. Germline assignment: CDR1 MNHNY and CDR2 SVGAGI (reference sequence). CDR3 size: 15 residues. The CDR3 sequence: CASSYSGHVTDTQYF. CDR3 bases: TGTGCCAGCAGTTACTCGGGACATGTCACAGATACGCAGTATTTT.

This chain links TRBV20-1 with TRBJ1-2, with a weak D call TRBD1 (6 bases). With 0 bases removed from V and 1 base from J, the gap between germline ends came to 12 bases. The V gene's germline CDR1 is DFQATT and CDR2 SNEGSKA (reference sequence). This CDR3 has 15 residues. CDR3 nucleotides: TGCAGTGCTAGAGATGGCAGGGGATTTAACTATGGCTACACCTTC. Protein product: CSARDGRGFNYGYTF.

This clonotype was observed a few times. The CDR3 is CASSYGSSGVQPQHF. The CDR3 nucleotides read TGTGCCAGCAGTTACGGAAGTTCAGGGGTTCAGCCCCAGCATTTT. This chain joins TRBV6-6 and TRBJ1-5, with TRBD1 as a possible D gene (6 bases). CDR1 is MNHNY and CDR2 is SVGAGI in the germline V gene (reference sequence). This CDR3 region has 15 residues. V lost 2 bases to trimming and J lost 6 bases, with 14 bases between them.

This chain's CDR3 is CASSYSQVGLQYF. DNA of the CDR3: TGTGCCAGCAGTTACTCCCAGGTTGGACTCCAGTACTTC. The rearrangement joins TRBV6-5 to TRBJ2-5; D is possibly TRBD2 (5 bases). Germline V gene data show CDR1 as MNHEY and CDR2 as SVGAGI. The CDR3 has 13 amino acids. Between the trimmed V and J ends, which lost 0 bases and 10 bases, there was a span of 12 bases.

This chain uses TRBV6-1 with TRBJ2-1; tentatively, D is TRBD1 (5 bases). The V end was cut by 11 bases, the J end by 0 bases, with 17 bases between. The CDR3 contains 15 residues. Germline lookup yields CDR1 MNHNS and CDR2 SASEGT. The CDR3 here is CAAPARQSSYNEQFF. The CDR3 DNA reads TGTGCCGCCCCAGCGAGACAGAGCTCCTACAATGAGCAGTTCTTC.

The CDR3 region has the DNA TGCGCCAGCAGCCAAGGGGAGTGGATATCATTGAACACTGAAGCTTTCTTT. Translating gives CASSQGEWISLNTEAFF. The genes are TRBV4-1 and TRBJ1-1; no definite D call. V was clipped by 1 base and J by 0 bases, with 15 bases between them. Germline CDR1 is MGHRA and CDR2 is YSYEKL. The CDR3 sequence is 17 residues long.

Here the CDR3 DNA reads TGTGCCAGCAGTGACCTACTAGCGGGGGTTACTAATGAGCAGTTCTTC. It translates to CASSDLLAGVTNEQFF. The chain has TRBV6-1 and TRBJ2-1; 11 nucleotides align to TRBD2. The junction had 8 bases not matched to a gene; V was cut back by 3 bases and J by 7 bases. The CDR3 runs to 16 residues. Germline assignment: CDR1 MNHNS and CDR2 SASEGT.

The gene calls are TRBV20-1 and TRBJ1-1; D ambiguous. This CDR3 is 11 amino acids long. Germline loops: CDR1 DFQATT, CDR2 SNEGSKA (reference sequence). Trimming removed 6 bases at V and 5 bases at J, with 10 bases between. CDR3 nucleotides: TGCAGTGCCGTGTGGGGAACTGAAGCTTTCTTT. This codes for CSAVWGTEAFF.

This clonotype was recorded a few times. This chain joins TRBV6-2 or TRBV6-3 and TRBJ1-2; a weak D match, TRBD1 (5 bases). The germline gives CDR1 MNHEY, CDR2 SVGEGT. The V gene lost 6 bases and the J gene lost 2 bases, with 19 bases spanning the gap. CDR3 size: 16 residues. CDR3 sequence: CASRHPTPGTNYGYTF. The CDR3 DNA reads TGTGCCAGCAGACACCCGACGCCAGGGACCAACTATGGCTACACCTTC.

The rearrangement uses TRBV4-1 and TRBJ1-1; TRBD1 matches at 9 bases. V was pared by 3 bases and J by 2 bases, with 7 bases of the junction left unmatched. CDR3 size: 16 residues. The germline gives CDR1 MGHRA, CDR2 YSYEKL. In DNA form, the CDR3 reads TGCGCCAGCAGCCACCTCCCGGGACAGGGAAACACTGAAGCTTTCTTT. Its protein is CASSHLPGQGNTEAFF.

The chain carries TRBV15 and TRBJ2-1, with D possibly TRBD1 on 5 matching bases. This CDR3 has 15 residues. The germline gives CDR1 LNHNV, CDR2 YYDKDF (reference sequence). The V end lost 0 bases, the J end lost 9 bases, and 15 bases lay between the germline ends. The CDR3 DNA follows: TGTGCCACCAGCAGAGATTTGGGGCACGTCGGTGAGCAGTTCTTC. It codes for CATSRDLGHVGEQFF. The variable domain in full, with the rest retrieved from reference TRBV15 and TRBJ2-1, is DAMVIQNPRYQVTQFGKPVTLSCSQTLNHNVMYWYQQKSSQAPKLLFHYYDKDFNNEADTPDNFQSRRPNTSFCFLDIRSPGLGDTAMYLCATSRDLGHVGEQFFGPGTRLTVL.

In its sample, this clonotype was seen a few times. The chain couples TRBV28 to TRBJ2-7; 7 bases map to TRBD1. The germline CDR1 and CDR2 sequences are MDHEN and SYDVKM. The CDR3 consists of 14 residues. V lost 5 bases to trimming and J lost 6 bases; unmatched junction nucleotides: 10. CDR3 loop: CASSPGQPLAEQYV. The CDR3 bases are TGTGCCAGCAGTCCGGGACAGCCTTTGGCCGAGCAGTACGTC.

This chain connects TRBV19 to TRBJ2-1, with 10 bases fitting TRBD1. The V and J ends lost 7 bases and 2 bases, in that order; junction bases with no gene match: 5. The CDR3 consists of 15 residues. Germline CDR1 reads LNHDA; CDR2 reads SQIVND (reference sequence). The CDR3 DNA reads as TGTGCCAGTACCCCCGGACAGGGGGCCTACAATGAGCAGTTCTTC. Its protein is CASTPGQGAYNEQFF.

A few counts support this clonotype. Germline is not matched at one junction end, which may reflect a read error. The V and J genes are TRBV7-2 and TRBJ1-6; no reliable D call. Germline V gives CDR1 SGHTA, CDR2 FQGNSA. CDR3 length: 17 amino acids. The CDR3 loop is CANSFLDPSSYNSPLHF. The CDR3, as DNA: TGTGCCAACAGCTTTCTCGATCCCTCCTCCTATAATTCACCCCTCCACTTT.

V and J are TRBV7-9 and TRBJ2-7, with D tentatively TRBD1 or TRBD2 (5 bases each). The CDR3 is 13 residues long. In germline, CDR1 is SEHNR, CDR2 FQNEAQ (reference sequence). V lost 4 bases to trimming and J lost 3 bases, with 10 bases between them. CDR3 nucleotide sequence: TGTGCCAGCAGCTCGGGACGGAACTACGAGCAGTACGTC. This encodes CASSSGRNYEQYV.